This paragraph reports one T cell receptor (beta chain). The data belong to a study of OX40 agonist ivuxolimab in advanced cancers. The CDR3 length is 13 residues. V gave up 3 bases and J gave up 2 bases, with 9 bases separating them. The germline V gene encodes CDR1 SGHNT and CDR2 YYREEE (reference sequence). Clones were sequenced by immunoSEQ multiplex PCR, and TCRdb holds only the in-frame ones, with some missing. The profile shows 85,000 to 120,000 clones, just over 90% of them singletons. The clonotype originates from an adult with an advanced solid tumor such as melanoma, head and neck, liver or kidney cancer. The material was CD4+ or CD8+ T cells sorted from blood, obtained in a trial of the OX40 agonist ivuxolimab. This sequence joins TRBV5-4 and TRBJ2-7; D is uncertain. CDR3 loop: CASSSIHTYEQYF. CDR3 sequence (DNA): TGTGCCAGCAGCTCCATACACACCTACGAGCAGTACTTC.